This TCR beta chain was sequenced for a study of blood T cell repertoires in COVID-19. In the study overall: Acute-phase and convalescent COVID-19 samples originated in the United States, Italy and Spain.

Assay used: immunoSEQ multiplex PCR; TCRdb lists only in-frame clones, some missing. This table holds approximately 100,000 clones, roughly 80% found once. This clone appeared a single time. V gave up 1 base and J gave up 5 bases, with 5 bases separating them. Germline V CDR1 and CDR2: LGHDT, YNNKEL (reference sequence). The CDR3 totals 12 residues. The clonotype comes from a woman at least 80 years old with active or convalescent COVID-19. The sequenced sample consisted of peripheral blood. The V gene is TRBV3-1 (or the pseudogene TRBV3-2), the J gene TRBJ1-1; D ambiguous. For the CDR3, the DNA is TGTGCCAGCAGCCAAGCCGGGACTGAAGCTTTCTTT. Translation: CASSQAGTEAFF.